The 32 T cell receptor beta chains presented below share a single source sample, sequenced in a study of shared T cell receptors in the human thymus. Method: immunoSEQ multiplex PCR; TCRdb's copy keeps in-frame clones and lacks some. The table shows about 730,000 clones, with roughly 88% occurring only once. The data were also submitted as part of a second study, on human thymus T cells.

Sequenced: thymocytes. These receptors were collected from a girl under two years old with a congenital heart defect.

About this clone itself: A junction boundary mismatches the germline segment, possibly from a read error. The V and J genes are TRBV7-7 and TRBJ2-5; perhaps TRBD1 as D (9 bases). CDR1 is SSHAT, CDR2 FNYEAQ, per germline (reference sequence). This CDR3 has 17 amino acids. The CDR3 reads CASSPGGGQGSQETQYF. In nucleotides, the CDR3 is TGTGCTAGCAGCCCGGGGGGGGGACAGGGATCCCAAGAGACCCAGTACTTC.

CDR3 in DNA: TGTGCCAGCAGTTCCTATCGAGAGAGAGGGGATACGCAGTATTTT. Translated: CASSSYRERGDTQYF. The V call is TRBV27, the J call TRBJ2-3; D might be TRBD2 (5 bases). Germline lookup yields CDR1 MNHEY and CDR2 SMNVEV (reference sequence). This CDR3 has 15 amino acids. V was pared by 4 bases and J by 6 bases, with 17 bases between.

This clone has a single count. The CDR3 DNA sequence: TGTGCCAGCAGTGAGGAGGCAGCCGACTATGGCTACACCTTC. Protein sequence: CASSEEAADYGYTF. V usage is TRBV25-1 and J usage is TRBJ1-2; no firm D call. There are 14 residues in the CDR3. Germline-derived CDR1 and CDR2 are MGHDK and SYGVNS. Trimming took 3 bases from V and 3 from J, leaving 11 bases between them.

V gene TRBV2 combines with J gene TRBJ1-1; 7 bases fit TRBD1. The CDR3 is 14 residues long. Per the germline V gene, CDR1 is SNHLY and CDR2 is FYNNEI. V dropped 5 bases and J dropped 1; count of bases not matched to a gene: 4. CDR3 loop: CASSTTGENTEAFF. For the CDR3, the DNA is TGTGCCAGCAGTACCACAGGGGAGAACACTGAAGCTTTCTTT. Full variable domain (missing parts from reference TRBV2 and TRBJ1-1): EPEVTQTPSHQVTQMGQEVILRCVPISNHLYFYWYRQILGQKVEFLVSFYNNEISEKSEIFDDQFSVERPDGSNFTLKIRSTKLEDSAMYFCASSTTGENTEAFFGQGTRLTVV.

This chain joins TRBV6-1 and TRBJ1-2; D perhaps matches TRBD1 (5 bases). V lost 2 bases and J 6 bases, leaving 22 bases between the germline ends. This CDR3 spans 17 amino acids. Germline CDR1 reads MNHNS; CDR2 reads SASEGT. This CDR3 reads CASSELPQGNSHNGYTF. CDR3 in DNA: TGTGCCAGCAGTGAACTCCCCCAGGGTAATTCTCATAATGGCTACACCTTC.

The chain recombines TRBV5-4 with TRBJ2-7, with 11 nucleotides matching TRBD2. CDR1 is SGHNT and CDR2 is YYREEE in the germline V gene (reference sequence). This CDR3 is built from 14 residues. V gave up 4 bases and J gave up 3 bases; unmatched junction bases: 3. This CDR3 reads CASSASGGYYEQYF. Written as DNA, the CDR3 is TGTGCCAGCAGCGCTAGCGGGGGGTACTACGAGCAGTACTTC.

The chain couples TRBV5-4 to TRBJ2-1; D is possibly TRBD1 (5 bases). The CDR3 consists of 14 residues. V shed 1 base and J shed 3 bases, with 8 bases lying between them. The germline gives CDR1 SGHNT, CDR2 YYREEE (reference sequence). In DNA form, the CDR3 reads TGTGCCAGCAGCTTGACAGGTTACTACAATGAGCAGTTCTTC. As protein: CASSLTGYYNEQFF.

The sample holds a few counts of this clone. This rearrangement joins TRBV9 to TRBJ2-1, with TRBD2 matching over 7 bases. The CDR3 sequence is 17 residues long. Trimming took 0 bases from V and 8 from J; bases not matched to a gene: 14. Germline V CDR1 and CDR2: SGDLS, YYNGEE. The CDR3 loop reads CASSVEGRGLPLDEQFF. CDR3 nucleotide sequence: TGTGCCAGCAGCGTAGAGGGGAGGGGACTACCGCTGGATGAGCAGTTCTTC.

The rearrangement joins TRBV2 to TRBJ1-6, with 9 nucleotides matching TRBD1. Unmatched junction bases numbered 22, after V lost 5 bases and J lost 11 bases. This CDR3 has 19 amino acids. Germline CDR1 and CDR2: SNHLY and FYNNEI. CDR3 in DNA: TGTGCCAGCAGTTTTCTCGTCGGGACAGGGAGTTTTGGGGCGGCACCCCTCCACTTT. It encodes CASSFLVGTGSFGAAPLHF.

The chain has TRBV9 and TRBJ1-2; D gene ambiguous. Germline V CDR1 and CDR2: SGDLS, YYNGEE. The CDR3 runs to 13 residues. V was shortened by 3 bases and J by 7 bases, with 13 bases between the two germline ends. This CDR3 is CASSDELTCGYTF. Here the CDR3 DNA reads TGTGCCAGCAGCGACGAATTAACTTGTGGCTACACCTTC.

The chain has TRBV6-5 and TRBJ1-2; D is unclear. Germline V gene lookup returns CDR1 MNHEY and CDR2 SVGAGI. The germline V and J ends were trimmed by 7 bases and 8 bases, with 20 bases remaining between them. The CDR3 runs to 14 residues. CDR3 residues: CASIELGKGGGYTF. As DNA, the CDR3 is TGTGCCAGCATCGAGCTTGGGAAAGGAGGAGGCTACACCTTC.

As regards this clone: One end of the junction fails to match germline, which may point to a read error. V usage is TRBV14 and J usage is TRBJ1-2, with no clear D. The CDR3 length is 11 residues. CDR1 and CDR2 from the germline V gene are SGHDN and FVKESK. CDR3 protein: CASSQSALFGF. The DNA for the CDR3 is TGTGCCAGCAGCCAATCGGCCCTCTTCGGGTTC. Based on the CDR3 plus reference TRBV14 and TRBJ1-2, the full variable domain is EAGVTQFPSHSVIEKGQTVTLRCDPISGHDNLYWYRRVMGKEIKFLLHFVKESKQDESGMPNNRFLAERTGGTYSTLKVQPAELEDSGVYFCASSQSALFGFGSGTRLTVV.

This clone was seen more than once but under ten times. The chain has TRBV7-8 and TRBJ2-3; no clear D. From germline, CDR1 is SGHVS and CDR2 FQNEAQ. The CDR3 contains 15 residues. V lost 1 base and J 2 bases, leaving 10 bases between the germline ends. This CDR3 reads CASSLGKRITDTQYF. The CDR3 nucleotides are TGTGCCAGCAGCTTAGGAAAGCGTATCACAGATACGCAGTATTTT.

J is TRBJ1-1 and V is TRBV7-9; D call uncertain. This CDR3 has 11 residues. Looked up from germline, CDR1 is SEHNR and CDR2 is FQNEAQ (reference sequence). Deletions cut 5 bases from V and 12 bases from J, with 13 bases between. The CDR3 coding sequence is TGTGCCAGCAGCGTAGGAGCGGAGACTTTCTTT. It is translated as CASSVGAETFF.

The V call is TRBV5-6, the J call TRBJ2-3, with TRBD1 identical over 10 bases. V was clipped by 2 bases and J by 2 bases; unmatched bases: 14. The germline V gene has CDR1 SGHDT and CDR2 YYEEEE. This CDR3 comprises 19 residues. CDR3 sequence reads: CASSLIRDRGARLTDTQYF. CDR3 in DNA: TGTGCCAGCAGCTTAATCCGGGACAGGGGCGCGCGACTCACAGATACGCAGTATTTT.

The CDR3 sequence is CASRPPIAGGLDEQFF. The CDR3 nucleotides read TGTGCCAGCAGACCTCCAATAGCGGGGGGGTTGGATGAGCAGTTCTTC. This chain joins TRBV6-6 and TRBJ2-1; 11 nucleotides line up with TRBD2. This CDR3 is 16 amino acids long. Germline CDR1 is MNHNY and CDR2 is SVGAGI (reference sequence). V trimming: 6 bases; J trimming: 8 bases; junction bases outside the gene matches: 12.

This rearrangement joins TRBV6-6 to TRBJ1-1; 7 bases line up with TRBD1. The ends lost 5 bases at V and 10 bases at J; junction bases unmatched: 10. Germline V gene data show CDR1 as MNHNY and CDR2 as SVGAGI (reference sequence). This CDR3 has 13 amino acids. The CDR3 region is CASSTRQGRLAFF. The CDR3, as DNA: TGTGCCAGCAGTACCCGACAGGGAAGATTAGCTTTCTTT.

A few counts support this clone. V usage is TRBV30 and J usage is TRBJ2-7; 7 nucleotides agree with TRBD1. The V and J ends lost 2 bases and 3 bases, in that order; junction bases with no gene match: 7. The CDR3 extends over 14 amino acids. Germline V lookup: CDR1 GTSNPN, CDR2 SVGIG (reference sequence). The CDR3 coding sequence is TGTGCCTGGAGTATCCGGGACAGTGGCTACGAGCAGTACTTC. This gives the protein CAWSIRDSGYEQYF.

The chain couples TRBV5-8 to TRBJ2-3; 7 bases align to TRBD2. From germline, CDR1 is SGHTS and CDR2 YDEGEE. The CDR3 loop spans 17 amino acids. With 4 bases clipped from V and 3 bases from J, the junction kept 14 bases outside the gene matches. CDR3 nucleotides: TGTGCCAGCAGCGGTCCTGGGGAGGGAGAGAGAACAGATACGCAGTATTTT. Translating it yields CASSGPGEGERTDTQYF.

V usage is TRBV10-3 and J usage is TRBJ1-5; perhaps TRBD1 as D (5 bases). This CDR3 spans 14 amino acids. Germline-derived CDR1 and CDR2 are ENHRY and SYGVKD. The germline V and J ends were trimmed by 7 bases and 6 bases, with 16 bases remaining between them. Here the CDR3 reads CAITSRQFGQPQHF. CDR3 sequence (DNA): TGTGCCATCACCTCCCGACAGTTCGGTCAGCCCCAGCATTTT.

The V and J genes are TRBV6-1 and TRBJ1-1; TRBD1 aligns across 8 bases. The germline V gene has CDR1 MNHNS and CDR2 SASEGT. This CDR3 is 16 amino acids long. V gave up 0 bases and J gave up 11 bases; unmatched junction bases: 14. The CDR3 DNA reads as TGTGCCAGCAGTGAAGCGCTCGGCAGGGGGCTGGCGCACGCTTTCTTT. This encodes CASSEALGRGLAHAFF.

This chain uses TRBV12-5 with TRBJ1-4; D is possibly TRBD1 (5 bases). The V gene's germline CDR1 is LGHNT and CDR2 FRNRAP. V shed 0 bases and J shed 0 bases, with 8 bases lying between them. This CDR3 has 16 amino acids. CDR3 in DNA: TGTGCTAGTGGTTTGGTTACCAGGGCAACTAATGAAAAACTGTTTTTT. Its protein is CASGLVTRATNEKLFF.

This chain joins TRBV6-5 and TRBJ1-2; D call uncertain. The length of the CDR3 is 16 residues. Germline CDR1 and CDR2: MNHEY and SVGAGI. Trimming took 2 bases from V and 8 from J, leaving 21 bases between them. CDR3 protein: CASSYRLSELTRGYTF. The DNA of the CDR3 is TGTGCCAGCAGTTACCGTTTATCCGAGCTGACACGCGGCTACACCTTC.

This chain joins TRBV7-2 and TRBJ2-3, with 9 bases lining up with TRBD2. The germline V gene encodes CDR1 SGHTA and CDR2 FQGNSA. The CDR3 sequence is 17 residues long. J gave up 4 bases and V 5 bases, and 13 bases lay outside the gene matches. The CDR3 is CASSPQTSGNAADTQYF. The DNA of the CDR3 is TGTGCCAGCAGCCCCCAGACTAGCGGAAATGCCGCAGATACGCAGTATTTT.

The chain uses TRBV9 and TRBJ1-2, with 10 bases that match TRBD1. V lost 3 bases to trimming and J lost 6 bases; unmatched junction nucleotides: 11. Germline CDR1 is SGDLS and CDR2 is YYNGEE. The CDR3 runs to 16 residues. The CDR3 DNA reads as TGTGCCAGCAGCGGAACGGGACAGGGGAGTCAAAATGGCTACACCTTC. It codes for CASSGTGQGSQNGYTF.

This chain uses TRBV27 with TRBJ2-7; possible D gene TRBD1, 6 bases. The CDR3 extends over 13 amino acids. Germline V lookup: CDR1 MNHEY, CDR2 SMNVEV (reference sequence). Trimming removed 6 bases from V and 3 bases from J, with 12 bases in between. The CDR3 coding sequence is TGTGCCAGCAGACCACAGGGTATCTACGAGCAGTACTTC. Residues: CASRPQGIYEQYF.

This rearrangement joins TRBV10-2 to TRBJ2-3; the match to TRBD2 covers 10 bases. Germline assignment: CDR1 WSHSY and CDR2 SAAADI. The V gene end was trimmed by 7 bases and the J gene end by 5 bases; junction bases not matched to a gene: 9. This CDR3 has 15 amino acids. The CDR3 nucleotides are TGCGCCAGCATAAAGCGGGGGGGCCGTGGAGATACGCAGTATTTT. It translates to CASIKRGGRGDTQYF.

The rearrangement links TRBV28 to TRBJ1-2; 8 bases are a match to TRBD1. The germline gives CDR1 MDHEN, CDR2 SYDVKM. The CDR3 contains 14 residues. V gave up 7 bases and J gave up 7 bases; unmatched junction bases: 11. The CDR3 loop reads CASIYRGWGGGYTF. The CDR3 DNA follows: TGTGCCAGCATTTACAGGGGGTGGGGGGGTGGCTACACCTTC.

V is TRBV19 and J is TRBJ1-2; TRBD1 is a possible D gene (5 bases). Trimming removed 5 bases at V and 8 bases at J, with 18 bases between. CDR1 is LNHDA, CDR2 SQIVND, per germline (reference sequence). CDR3 length: 14 residues. The CDR3 region has the DNA TGTGCCAGTAGTCGCCGTTGTGGTTCAGGGGGCTACACCTTC. Translating gives CASSRRCGSGGYTF.

This clone was detected only once. This chain uses TRBV5-1 with TRBJ1-1; 7 bases align to TRBD1. Per the germline V gene, CDR1 is SGHRS and CDR2 is YFSETQ. V trimming: 5 bases; J trimming: 1 base; junction bases outside the gene matches: 8. The CDR3 extends over 15 amino acids. This CDR3 reads CASRLLGQRNTEAFF. CDR3 in DNA: TGCGCCAGCAGACTCCTGGGACAGCGGAACACTGAAGCTTTCTTT.

The rearrangement joins TRBV27 to TRBJ1-3, with D perhaps matching TRBD1 (6 bases). The CDR3 length is 15 residues. Germline loops: CDR1 MNHEY, CDR2 SMNVEV (reference sequence). The V end lost 5 bases, the J end lost 2 bases, and 13 bases lay between the germline ends. The CDR3 region has the DNA TGTGCCAGCAGTATACAGGGTGGGGCTGGAAACACCATATATTTT. This encodes CASSIQGGAGNTIYF.

The chain has TRBV7-3 and TRBJ1-1; D is perhaps TRBD1 (6 bases). Germline values: CDR1 SGHTA, CDR2 FQGTGA. The CDR3 totals 14 residues. The germline V and J ends were trimmed by 4 bases and 6 bases, with 15 bases remaining between them. CDR3 DNA: TGTGCCAGCAGCTCCATGCCTAGGGGGTCTGAAGCTTTCTTT. It is translated as CASSSMPRGSEAFF.